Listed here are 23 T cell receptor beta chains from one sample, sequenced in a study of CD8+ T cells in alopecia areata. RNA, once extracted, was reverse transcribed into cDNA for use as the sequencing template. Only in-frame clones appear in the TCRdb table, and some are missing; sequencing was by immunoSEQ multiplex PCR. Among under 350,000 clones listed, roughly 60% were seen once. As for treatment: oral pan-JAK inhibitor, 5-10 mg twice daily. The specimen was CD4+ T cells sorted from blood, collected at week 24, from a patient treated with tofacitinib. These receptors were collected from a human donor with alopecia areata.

In nucleotides, the CDR3 is TGCAGCGTTGAAGATCGCAGGGTTGGCTACACCTTC. It translates to CSVEDRRVGYTF. The chain combines TRBV29-1 with TRBJ1-2, with D maybe TRBD1 (5 bases). V was trimmed by 0 bases and J by 7 bases, leaving 9 bases between them. This CDR3 contains 12 residues. Germline V gene data show CDR1 as SQVTM and CDR2 as ANQGSEA.

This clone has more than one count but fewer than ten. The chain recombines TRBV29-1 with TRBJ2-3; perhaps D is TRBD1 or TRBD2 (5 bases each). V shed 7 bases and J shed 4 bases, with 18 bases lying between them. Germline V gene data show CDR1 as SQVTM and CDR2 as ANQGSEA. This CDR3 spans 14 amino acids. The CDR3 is CSAAQGVGADTQYF. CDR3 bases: TGCAGCGCCGCGCAGGGCGTCGGGGCAGATACGCAGTATTTT.

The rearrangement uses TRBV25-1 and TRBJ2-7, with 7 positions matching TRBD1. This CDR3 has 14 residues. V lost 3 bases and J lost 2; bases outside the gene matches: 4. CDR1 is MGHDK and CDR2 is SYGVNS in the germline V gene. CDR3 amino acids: CASSEDRFPYEQYF. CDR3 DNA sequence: TGTGCCAGCAGTGAGGACAGGTTTCCCTACGAGCAGTACTTC.

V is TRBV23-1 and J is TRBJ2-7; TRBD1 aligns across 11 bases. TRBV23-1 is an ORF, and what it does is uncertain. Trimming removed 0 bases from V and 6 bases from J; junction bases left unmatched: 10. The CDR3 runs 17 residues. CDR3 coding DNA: TGCGCCAGCAGTCAATCACCAGTGGACAGGGGGCAACGCGAGCAGTACTTC. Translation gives CASSQSPVDRGQREQYF.

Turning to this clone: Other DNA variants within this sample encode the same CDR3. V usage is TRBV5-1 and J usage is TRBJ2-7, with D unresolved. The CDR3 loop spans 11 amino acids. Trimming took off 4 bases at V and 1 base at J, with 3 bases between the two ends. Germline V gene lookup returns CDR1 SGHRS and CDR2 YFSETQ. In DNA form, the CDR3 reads TGCGCCAGCAGCAGTTCCTACGAGCAGTACTTC. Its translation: CASSSSYEQYF.

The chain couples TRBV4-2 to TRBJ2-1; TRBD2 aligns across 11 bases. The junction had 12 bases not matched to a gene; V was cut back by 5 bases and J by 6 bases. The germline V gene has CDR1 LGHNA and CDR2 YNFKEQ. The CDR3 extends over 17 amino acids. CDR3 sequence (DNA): TGTGCCAGCAGCACCCCTGAGAATAGCGGGGGGGTCAATGAGCAGTTCTTC. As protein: CASSTPENSGGVNEQFF.

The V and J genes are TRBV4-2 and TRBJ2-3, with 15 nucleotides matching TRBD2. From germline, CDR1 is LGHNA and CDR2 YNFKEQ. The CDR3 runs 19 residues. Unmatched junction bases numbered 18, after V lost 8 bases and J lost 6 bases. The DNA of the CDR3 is TGTGCCAGCTCCCCTCGCGGGACTAGCGGGGGGCCAAGCAGGGATACGCAGTATTTT. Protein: CASSPRGTSGGPSRDTQYF.

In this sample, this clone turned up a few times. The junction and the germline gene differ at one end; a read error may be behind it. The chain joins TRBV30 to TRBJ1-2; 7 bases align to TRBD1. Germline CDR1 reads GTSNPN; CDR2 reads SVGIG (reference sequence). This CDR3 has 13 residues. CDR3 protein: CAWQRSPGQRAYF. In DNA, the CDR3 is TGTGCCTGGCAAAGATCTCCGGGACAGCGAGCCTACTTC.

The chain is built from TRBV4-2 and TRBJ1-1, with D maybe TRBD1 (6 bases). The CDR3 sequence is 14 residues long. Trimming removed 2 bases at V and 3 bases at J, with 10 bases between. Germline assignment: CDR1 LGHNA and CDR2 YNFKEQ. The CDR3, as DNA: TGTGCCAGCAGCCAAACAGGGCTAGACACTGAAGCTTTCTTT. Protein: CASSQTGLDTEAFF.

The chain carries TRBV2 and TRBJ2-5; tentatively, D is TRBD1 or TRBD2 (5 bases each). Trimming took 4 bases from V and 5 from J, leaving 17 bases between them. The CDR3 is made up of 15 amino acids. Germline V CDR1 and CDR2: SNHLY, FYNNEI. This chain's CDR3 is CASSGRMRAGETQYF. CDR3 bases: TGTGCCAGCAGTGGAAGGATGCGGGCAGGGGAGACCCAGTACTTC.

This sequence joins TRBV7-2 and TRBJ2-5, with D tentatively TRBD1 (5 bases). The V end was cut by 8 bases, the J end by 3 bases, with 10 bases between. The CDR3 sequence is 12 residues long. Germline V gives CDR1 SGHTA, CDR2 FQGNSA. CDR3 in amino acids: CASGAGKETQYF. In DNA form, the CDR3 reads TGTGCCAGCGGGGCAGGCAAAGAGACCCAGTACTTC.

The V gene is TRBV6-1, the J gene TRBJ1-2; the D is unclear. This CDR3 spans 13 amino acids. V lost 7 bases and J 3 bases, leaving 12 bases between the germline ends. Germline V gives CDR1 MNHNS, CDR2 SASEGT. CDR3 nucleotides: TGTGCCAGCACGGCCGGGAGGGACTATGGCTACACCTTC. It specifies CASTAGRDYGYTF.

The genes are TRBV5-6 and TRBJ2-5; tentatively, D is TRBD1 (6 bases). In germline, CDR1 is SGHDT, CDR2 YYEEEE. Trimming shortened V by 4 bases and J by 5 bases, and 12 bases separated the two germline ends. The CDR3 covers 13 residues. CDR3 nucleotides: TGTGCCAGCAGCCCTCAGGGGCGGGAGACCCAGTACTTC. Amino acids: CASSPQGRETQYF.

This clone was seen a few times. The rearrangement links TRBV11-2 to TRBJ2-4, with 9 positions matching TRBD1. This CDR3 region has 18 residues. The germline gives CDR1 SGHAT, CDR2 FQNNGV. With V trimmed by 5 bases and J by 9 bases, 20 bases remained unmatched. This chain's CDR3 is CASSTLGGDRERASIQYF. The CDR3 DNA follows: TGTGCCAGCAGCACTCTTGGCGGGGACAGGGAGAGGGCGAGCATTCAGTACTTC.

CDR3 sequence reads: CASSLGAARGPNQPQHF. For the CDR3, the DNA is TGTGCCAGCAGCTTGGGTGCGGCTAGGGGCCCCAATCAGCCCCAGCATTTT. The V call is TRBV5-6, the J call TRBJ1-5, with TRBD1 as a possible D gene (5 bases). Germline V gene lookup returns CDR1 SGHDT and CDR2 YYEEEE. The V gene lost 0 bases and the J gene lost 3 bases, with 16 bases spanning the gap. The CDR3 sequence is 17 residues long.

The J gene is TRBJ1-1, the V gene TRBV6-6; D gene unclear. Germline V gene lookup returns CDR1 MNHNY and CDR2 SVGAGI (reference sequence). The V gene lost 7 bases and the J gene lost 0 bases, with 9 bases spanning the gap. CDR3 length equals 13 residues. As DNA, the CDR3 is TGTGCCAGCACTGGGAGCTTGAACACTGAAGCTTTCTTT. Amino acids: CASTGSLNTEAFF.

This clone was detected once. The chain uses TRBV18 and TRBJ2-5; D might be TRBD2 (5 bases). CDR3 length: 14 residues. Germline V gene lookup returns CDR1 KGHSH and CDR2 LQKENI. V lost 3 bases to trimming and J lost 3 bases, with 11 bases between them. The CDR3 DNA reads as TGTGCCAGCTCACCTCCTACCGGGGAAGAGACCCAGTACTTC. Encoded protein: CASSPPTGEETQYF.

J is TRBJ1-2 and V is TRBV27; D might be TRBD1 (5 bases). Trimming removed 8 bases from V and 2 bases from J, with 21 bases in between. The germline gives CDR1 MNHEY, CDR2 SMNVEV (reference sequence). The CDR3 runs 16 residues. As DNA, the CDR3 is TGTGCCAGCGGAACCTTTATCAGGGAACGAAACTATGGCTACACCTTC. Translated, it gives CASGTFIRERNYGYTF.

The CDR3 protein is CASSLTGVYEQYF. DNA of the CDR3: TGTGCCAGTAGTTTGACAGGGGTTTACGAGCAGTACTTC. The chain uses TRBV19 and TRBJ2-5; TRBD1 aligns across 8 bases. The last part of the DNA fits TRBJ2-7 better; the J call may be wrong. CDR3 length equals 13 residues. Looked up from germline, CDR1 is LNHDA and CDR2 is SQIVND (reference sequence).

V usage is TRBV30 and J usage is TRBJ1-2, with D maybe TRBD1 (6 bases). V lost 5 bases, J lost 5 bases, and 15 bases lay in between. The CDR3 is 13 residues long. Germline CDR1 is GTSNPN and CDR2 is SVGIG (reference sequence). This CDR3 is CAWAAARGYGYTF. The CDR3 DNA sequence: TGTGCCTGGGCCGCGGCCAGGGGTTATGGCTACACCTTC.

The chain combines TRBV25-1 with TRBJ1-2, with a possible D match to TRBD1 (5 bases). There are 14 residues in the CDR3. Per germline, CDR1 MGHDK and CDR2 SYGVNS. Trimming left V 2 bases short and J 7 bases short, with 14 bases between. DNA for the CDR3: TGTGCCAGCAGTGAAGCGGGGGATTTGGGTGGCTACACCTTC. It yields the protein CASSEAGDLGGYTF.

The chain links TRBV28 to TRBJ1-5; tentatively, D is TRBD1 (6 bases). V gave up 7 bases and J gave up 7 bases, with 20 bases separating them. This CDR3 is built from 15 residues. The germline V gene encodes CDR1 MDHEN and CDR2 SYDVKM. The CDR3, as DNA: TGTGCCAGCACCGTTCCCACAGGGTTGCGCCAGCCCCAGCATTTT. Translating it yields CASTVPTGLRQPQHF.

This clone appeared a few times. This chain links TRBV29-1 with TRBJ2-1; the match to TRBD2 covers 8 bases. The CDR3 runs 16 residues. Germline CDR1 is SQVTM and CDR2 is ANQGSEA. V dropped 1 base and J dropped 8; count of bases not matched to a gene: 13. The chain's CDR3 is CSVEAPGGGPRDEQFF. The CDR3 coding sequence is TGCAGCGTTGAAGCCCCGGGAGGGGGGCCCAGGGATGAGCAGTTCTTC.